Listed here are 32 T cell receptor beta chains from one sample, sequenced in a study of T cell repertoires in cytomegalovirus infection. MiXCR, run by TCRdb on the reads, gives a single entry per CDR3 protein. This sample has approximately 500,000 distinct CDR3 sequences, with approximately 15% found just once. The sequencing input was CD8+ T cells from PBMCs. The receptors were gathered from a human donor in good health (CMV status not recorded). Some clones in this sample may be carry-over from other donors' samples.

This clonotype was counted ten times or more. The chain links TRBV12-3 or TRBV12-4 to TRBJ1-1; D not resolved. The V end was cut by 2 bases, the J end by 4 bases, with 14 bases between. The CDR3 consists of 15 residues. The CDR3 reads CASSLLPASGTEAFF. DNA of the CDR3: TGTGCCAGCAGTTTACTCCCCGCCTCTGGCACTGAAGCTTTCTTT.

This clonotype was counted a few times. The J gene is TRBJ1-1, the V gene TRBV12-3 or TRBV12-4, with TRBD1 matching 7 bases. Unmatched junction bases numbered 5, after V lost 5 bases and J lost 5 bases. This CDR3 spans 13 amino acids. CDR3 sequence (DNA): TGTGCCAGCAGTAACAGGGGACAGACTGAAGCTTTCTTT. Amino acid sequence: CASSNRGQTEAFF.

The table lists this clonotype with many counts. In DNA, the CDR3 is TGTGCCAGCAGCCCTTCCACAGGTTTTTCCTACGAGCAGTACTTC. This encodes CASSPSTGFSYEQYF. The V and J genes are TRBV7-9 and TRBJ2-7; tentative D call: TRBD1 (5 bases). Per germline, CDR1 SEHNR and CDR2 FQNEAQ (reference sequence). V was clipped by 5 bases and J by 1 base, with 15 bases between them. This CDR3 region has 15 residues.

This clonotype was counted between two and nine times. CDR3 protein: CATSDPGTANEKLFF. The CDR3 DNA reads as TGTGCCACCAGTGATCCCGGGACAGCTAATGAAAAACTGTTTTTT. This sequence joins TRBV24-1 and TRBJ1-4; 7 bases fit TRBD1. V trimming: 3 bases; J trimming: 3 bases; junction bases outside the gene matches: 3. The germline gives CDR1 KGHDR, CDR2 SFDVKD. The CDR3 is made up of 15 amino acids.

The chain couples TRBV27 to TRBJ1-5; D might be TRBD1 (5 bases). V was cut by 6 bases and J by 0 bases, with 12 bases left in between. Germline CDR1 and CDR2: MNHEY and SMNVEV (reference sequence). The CDR3 loop spans 15 amino acids. DNA of the CDR3: TGTGCCAGCAGCTCACAGGATAATAGCAATCAGCCCCAGCATTTT. Translated, it gives CASSSQDNSNQPQHF.

This clonotype was seen many times. The chain links TRBV27 to TRBJ2-7; TRBD1 might be the D (6 bases). Trimming took 0 bases from V and 2 from J, leaving 14 bases between them. Germline V lookup: CDR1 MNHEY, CDR2 SMNVEV (reference sequence). This CDR3 is 16 amino acids long. The DNA for the CDR3 is TGTGCCAGCAGTTTATCGATCGGACAGAGAACCTACGAGCAGTACTTC. Its translation: CASSLSIGQRTYEQYF.

CDR3 coding DNA: TGTGCCAGCAGTTACGGGGAGGTGGGCTATGGCTACACCTTC. Translated: CASSYGEVGYGYTF. This chain uses TRBV6-5 with TRBJ1-2; D is undetermined. This CDR3 has 14 amino acids. With 2 bases removed from V and 4 bases from J, the gap between germline ends came to 11 bases. Germline V gives CDR1 MNHEY, CDR2 SVGAGI.

Only a few counts were recorded for this clonotype. This rearrangement joins TRBV7-6 to TRBJ2-7; 9 nucleotides align to TRBD1. The CDR3 has 14 residues. Germline CDR1 and CDR2: SGHVS and FNYEAQ. V shed 5 bases and J 1 base; nucleotides not matched to a gene: 3. The CDR3 coding sequence is TGTGCCAGCAGCGTCGACAGGGGGTCCTACGAGCAGTACTTC. Amino acid sequence: CASSVDRGSYEQYF.

The chain couples TRBV28 to TRBJ2-7; D gene ambiguous. The V end lost 6 bases, the J end lost 2 bases, and 11 bases lay between the germline ends. Germline lookup yields CDR1 MDHEN and CDR2 SYDVKM. This CDR3 is 13 amino acids long. CDR3 protein: CASRSLTTYEQYF. CDR3 bases: TGTGCCAGCAGGAGCCTTACTACCTACGAGCAGTACTTC.

This clonotype was counted a few times. J is TRBJ2-1 and V is TRBV20-1; D remains unclear. The CDR3 is 17 amino acids. Between the trimmed V and J ends, which lost 0 bases and 5 bases, there was a span of 20 bases. Germline lookup yields CDR1 DFQATT and CDR2 SNEGSKA (reference sequence). CDR3 protein: CSARELMGNSRNNEQFF. CDR3 DNA: TGCAGTGCTAGAGAGCTTATGGGGAATTCGAGGAACAATGAGCAGTTCTTC.

In its sample, this clonotype was seen many times. The rearrangement joins TRBV4-2 to TRBJ1-1; tentative D call: TRBD1 (5 bases). CDR3 length equals 15 residues. CDR1 and CDR2 from the germline V gene are LGHNA and YNFKEQ. The V end lost 1 base, the J end lost 1 base, and 10 bases lay between the germline ends. This CDR3 is CASSQVEGRNTEAFF. In DNA, the CDR3 is TGTGCCAGCAGCCAAGTAGAGGGGAGGAACACTGAAGCTTTCTTT.

This chain connects TRBV7-9 to TRBJ2-7; D uncertain. Germline V gene data show CDR1 as SEHNR and CDR2 as FQNEAQ (reference sequence). There are 14 residues in the CDR3. V lost 1 base and J lost 2, with 9 bases in between. The DNA of the CDR3 is TGTGCCAGCAGCTTAGGACACAAAACCTACGAGCAGTACTTC. It encodes CASSLGHKTYEQYF.

This clonotype was counted at least ten times. The chain joins TRBV7-6 to TRBJ1-5; 8 bases are shared with TRBD1. The CDR3 loop spans 15 amino acids. J gave up 3 bases and V 3 bases, and 4 bases lay outside the gene matches. Germline V gives CDR1 SGHVS, CDR2 FNYEAQ. Written as DNA, the CDR3 is TGTGCCAGCAGCTTCCGACAGGGGTACAATCAGCCCCAGCATTTT. Amino acids: CASSFRQGYNQPQHF.

This clonotype was picked up many times. The chain employs TRBV11-2 and TRBJ2-1; the D is unclear. Germline CDR1 is SGHAT and CDR2 is FQNNGV. V was trimmed by 1 base and J by 6 bases, leaving 7 bases between them. This CDR3 is 13 amino acids long. CDR3 in DNA: TGTGCCAGCAGCTTAGCTGGGTCCAATGAGCAGTTCTTC. Protein product: CASSLAGSNEQFF.

As to this clonotype: This may arise from a read error, as a much more abundant clone is one base away. As the CDR3 is not closed by the conserved phenylalanine or tryptophan, this likely results from a read error. The chain recombines TRBV4-2 with TRBJ2-1, with D unresolved. V lost 4 bases, J lost 4 bases, and 17 bases lay in between. Germline CDR1 is LGHNA and CDR2 is YNFKEQ. CDR3 length: 16 amino acids. CDR3 region: CASSRDHESLYNEQFL. The DNA for the CDR3 is TGTGCCAGCAGCCGTGACCACGAATCCCTATACAATGAGCAGTTCTTA.

There are many counts of this clonotype. The chain couples TRBV7-2 to TRBJ2-5, with D maybe TRBD2 (6 bases). This CDR3 spans 16 amino acids. Germline V CDR1 and CDR2: SGHTA, FQGNSA. Deletions cut 1 base from V and 4 bases from J, with 16 bases between. The CDR3 bases are TGTGCCAGCAGCTTAGAAGTCCGGGAGAGGCTAGAGACCCAGTACTTC. Protein sequence: CASSLEVRERLETQYF.

This clonotype appeared a few times. The genes are TRBV19 and TRBJ2-5, with TRBD1 matching over 12 bases. Germline loops: CDR1 LNHDA, CDR2 SQIVND (reference sequence). V trimming: 10 bases; J trimming: 3 bases; junction bases outside the gene matches: 15. The CDR3 runs to 17 residues. The CDR3 coding sequence is TGTGCCACCAAAAGTTGGGACAGGGGGCGTCGAAAAGAGACCCAGTACTTC. Translated, it gives CATKSWDRGRRKETQYF.

At least ten counts were recorded for this clonotype. This chain links TRBV6-2 or TRBV6-3 with TRBJ1-5, with 9 bases aligning to TRBD1. The CDR3 spans 15 residues. With V trimmed by 5 bases and J by 4 bases, 6 bases remained unmatched. Germline CDR1 and CDR2: MNHEY and SVGEGT. The CDR3 loop is CASSPDRGPNQPQHF. In DNA, the CDR3 is TGTGCCAGCAGTCCGGACAGGGGACCAAATCAGCCCCAGCATTTT.

Many counts were recorded for this clonotype. The chain couples TRBV4-1 to TRBJ1-2; D unclear. The V gene lost 0 bases and the J gene lost 8 bases, with 10 bases spanning the gap. This CDR3 has 13 residues. Per germline, CDR1 MGHRA and CDR2 YSYEKL. As DNA, the CDR3 is TGCGCCAGCAGCCAAGACACGGCGGAGGGCTACACCTTC. It is translated as CASSQDTAEGYTF.

This clonotype was seen a handful of times. The chain recombines TRBV7-9 with TRBJ1-3, with 9 bases matching TRBD1. J gave up 4 bases and V 2 bases, and 12 bases lay outside the gene matches. This CDR3 has 18 residues. The germline V gene has CDR1 SEHNR and CDR2 FQNEAQ (reference sequence). The CDR3 sequence: CASSLTPGTGRPGNTIYF. Here the CDR3 DNA reads TGTGCCAGCAGCTTAACCCCCGGGACAGGGCGTCCCGGAAACACCATATATTTT.

Concerning this clonotype: This may be a read error: a much more frequent sequence differs by one nucleotide. This chain connects TRBV27 to TRBJ1-6, with 9 positions matching TRBD1. CDR1 is MNHEY and CDR2 is SMNVEV in the germline V gene (reference sequence). The CDR3 is 16 amino acids. V was pared by 0 bases and J by 6 bases, with 3 bases of the junction left unmatched. As DNA, the CDR3 is TGTGCCAGCAGTTTATCACACAGGGGGCTTAATTCACCCCTCCACTTT. It is translated as CASSLSHRGLNSPLHF.

The gene calls are TRBV5-4 and TRBJ2-3, with a possible D match to TRBD2 (5 bases). V gave up 4 bases and J gave up 5 bases, with 17 bases separating them. The CDR3 is 15 residues long. Germline CDR1 is SGHNT and CDR2 is YYREEE (reference sequence). The CDR3 reads CASSRSGIRGDTQYF. The CDR3, as DNA: TGTGCCAGCAGCCGATCGGGAATCCGGGGAGATACGCAGTATTTT.

This clonotype showed up just a few times. The V call is TRBV6-6, the J call TRBJ1-2; 9 bases match TRBD1. CDR1 and CDR2 from the germline V gene are MNHNY and SVGAGI (reference sequence). CDR3 length equals 14 residues. Trimming cost V 2 bases and J 8 bases; bases outside gene matches: 6. In DNA form, the CDR3 reads TGTGCCAGCAGTTACGACGGACAGGGGTCGGGCTACACCTTC. As protein: CASSYDGQGSGYTF.

This clonotype was recorded many times. The genes are TRBV4-1 and TRBJ1-4; D is uncertain. The V end lost 1 base, the J end lost 5 bases, and 8 bases lay between the germline ends. CDR3 size: 14 residues. Germline assignment: CDR1 MGHRA and CDR2 YSYEKL. The CDR3 loop reads CASSQGTSNEKLFF. As DNA, the CDR3 is TGCGCCAGCAGCCAAGGAACAAGCAATGAAAAACTGTTTTTT.

The chain employs TRBV7-9 and TRBJ1-2; the match to TRBD1 covers 7 bases. This CDR3 has 13 amino acids. Germline values: CDR1 SEHNR, CDR2 FQNEAQ (reference sequence). V shed 5 bases, J shed 6 bases, and the junction held 6 bases outside the gene matches. CDR3 sequence: CASSLDRVNGYTF. The CDR3 region has the DNA TGTGCCAGCAGCCTCGACAGGGTGAATGGCTACACCTTC.

This clonotype has only a few counts. The chain combines TRBV13 with TRBJ2-3; TRBD1 or TRBD2 may be the D gene (5 bases each). V was cut by 1 base and J by 6 bases, with 14 bases left in between. Germline lookup yields CDR1 PRHDT and CDR2 FYEKMQ (reference sequence). The length of the CDR3 is 15 residues. The CDR3 sequence is CASSLVASGTDTQYF. The CDR3 bases are TGTGCCAGCAGCTTAGTAGCCTCGGGGACGGATACGCAGTATTTT. Full variable domain (missing parts from reference TRBV13 and TRBJ2-3): AAGVIQSPRHLIKEKRETATLKCYPIPRHDTVYWYQQGPGQDPQFLISFYEKMQSDKGSIPDRFSAQQFSDYHSELNMSSLELGDSALYFCASSLVASGTDTQYFGPGTRLTVL.

This clonotype was seen more than once but under ten times. The germline gene is not matched at one end of the junction; a read error may be the cause. The V gene is TRBV20-1, the J gene TRBJ2-1, with D possibly being TRBD2 (6 bases). The CDR3 runs to 15 residues. Germline V gives CDR1 DFQATT, CDR2 SNEGSKA (reference sequence). This CDR3 is CSPRRGRYVYNEQFF. CDR3 sequence (DNA): TGCAGTCCTAGGCGGGGACGTTATGTCTACAATGAGCAGTTCTTC.

The rearrangement joins TRBV25-1 to TRBJ1-1; D might be TRBD1 (5 bases). The CDR3 length is 19 residues. Trimming took 2 bases from V and 3 from J, leaving 25 bases between them. Germline-derived CDR1 and CDR2 are MGHDK and SYGVNS. The CDR3 loop is CASSEGVVVGRGVDTEAFF. Here the CDR3 DNA reads TGTGCCAGCAGTGAAGGCGTGGTGGTGGGGCGCGGGGTGGACACTGAAGCTTTCTTT.

The chain uses TRBV30 and TRBJ2-3, with a possible D match to TRBD2 (5 bases). The CDR3 is made up of 12 amino acids. The V end was cut by 3 bases, the J end by 8 bases, with 12 bases between. Germline V gives CDR1 GTSNPN, CDR2 SVGIG (reference sequence). In DNA, the CDR3 is TGTGCCTGGAGGGACCAGGAGGCTACGCAGTATTTT. As protein: CAWRDQEATQYF.

Many counts were recorded for this clonotype. The chain employs TRBV7-8 and TRBJ1-6, with 9 bases lining up with TRBD1. Germline loops: CDR1 SGHVS, CDR2 FQNEAQ. The CDR3 is 15 amino acids. V dropped 5 bases and J dropped 14; count of bases not matched to a gene: 13. The CDR3 DNA reads as TGTGCCAGCAGCCCCCGGGACAGGGCCCCCGGGACCCTCCACTTT. Translation gives CASSPRDRAPGTLHF.

The V call is TRBV28, the J call TRBJ1-1, with 7 bases fitting TRBD1. The CDR3 loop spans 12 amino acids. The J segment lost 7 bases and the V segment lost 6 bases, leaving 5 bases of the junction unmatched. Germline lookup yields CDR1 MDHEN and CDR2 SYDVKM. The CDR3 is CASRPRGGEAFF. In DNA form, the CDR3 reads TGTGCCAGCAGACCCAGGGGGGGTGAAGCTTTCTTT.

V gene TRBV20-1 combines with J gene TRBJ1-5; the D is unclear. Deletions cut 3 bases from V and 8 bases from J, with 23 bases between. Germline V gene data show CDR1 as DFQATT and CDR2 as SNEGSKA (reference sequence). The length of the CDR3 is 16 residues. The CDR3 is CSASLSTGRSVKPQHF. CDR3 sequence (DNA): TGCAGTGCTAGCCTAAGTACCGGACGGTCGGTTAAGCCCCAGCATTTT.